What follows describes a single T cell receptor (beta chain). There were likely unrecorded immune exposures, though donors were nominally healthy when sampled. The PCR contained 60 Vbeta and 13 Jbeta primers. Repertoires were generated with immunoSEQ multiplex PCR, while TCRdb's copy carries only in-frame clones and drops some. The repertoire holds 210,000 or so clones, with approximately 82% as singletons. This record comes from a study of cytomegalovirus exposure and HLA in healthy donors. The germline CDR1 and CDR2 sequences are MNHEY and SVGAGI. V dropped 6 bases and J dropped 8 bases, with 13 bases sitting between them. The CDR3 loop spans 12 amino acids.

The rearrangement joins TRBV6-5 to TRBJ1-1; possible D gene TRBD1, 5 bases. The sequence came from a man between 18 and 35 years old in good health and CMV-seronegative. Sequenced: PBMCs. Here the CDR3 reads CASRRRAQEAFF. The CDR3 region has the DNA TGTGCCAGCAGGCGCAGGGCGCAGGAAGCTTTCTTT.